This T cell receptor (beta chain) was identified in a study of regulatory T cells in long-lasting Graves disease. The CDR3 has 15 residues. Germline V CDR1 and CDR2: MDHEN, SYDVKM. A word on this clonotype: A much larger clone differs from this one at a single base, so this may be a read error.

Time point in this sample: newly diagnosed GD, antithyroid drugs for less than 3 months. Researchers made the TCR library from RNA that was extracted from PBMCs. For TCR beta, libraries came from iRepertoire HTBI primers and Arm-PCR of CDR3 regions. TCRdb redid the calling of the multiplex PCR reads with MiXCR, one entry per CDR3 protein. The sample lists roughly 610,000 distinct CDR3 sequences; 16% were seen once. The same sample was also used in a study of T cells in Graves' hyperthyroidism and ophthalmopathy. That report notes: Diagnostic decisions used clinical symptoms, serum thyroxine and TRAb, thyroid ultrasound and orbital computed tomography. HTBI primers were the set used in a first-round RT-PCR of the TCR CDR3.

The sequencing here drew on peripheral blood mononuclear cells (PBMCs), taken at new diagnosis, from a patient treated with antithyroid drugs. This clonotype was obtained from a woman in her thirties with Graves disease. The gene calls are TRBV28 and TRBJ2-7; TRBD1 matches at 7 bases. The CDR3 here is CASSLAGTVFYEQCF. The DNA of the CDR3 is TGTGCCAGCAGTTTGGCCGGGACAGTGTTCTACGAGCAGTGCTTC.